The 30 T cell receptor beta chains below come from one sample, sequenced in a study of identical twins. A single record per CDR3 protein comes from TCRdb applying MiXCR to the 5' RACE reads. The table includes fewer than 650,000 distinct CDR3 sequences, about 7.1% detected once. These data were also reused for a study on yellow fever vaccine responses in identical twins.

Sequencing used PBMCs. The source is a woman aged 18 to 35 in good health.

The chain is built from TRBV12-3 or TRBV12-4 and TRBJ2-1, with 10 bases matching TRBD1. Trimming at V came to 6 bases and at J to 8 bases, leaving 10 bases not matched to a gene. There are 15 residues in the CDR3. In nucleotides, the CDR3 is TGTGCCAGCAGAACCCGGGACAGGGGTTGGTATGAGCAGTTCTTC. This gives the protein CASRTRDRGWYEQFF.

V is TRBV11-3 and J is TRBJ2-7, with TRBD2 as a possible D gene (6 bases). Trimming removed 1 base from V and 0 bases from J, with 10 bases in between. There are 15 residues in the CDR3. CDR1 and CDR2 from the germline V gene are SGHNT and YENEEA. CDR3 nucleotides: TGTGCCAGCAGCTTAGGGGTAGCGGACTCCTACGAGCAGTACTTC. Translating gives CASSLGVADSYEQYF.

This clonotype came up many times. V usage is TRBV6-2 or TRBV6-3 and J usage is TRBJ2-7, with D uncertain. Germline V gene data show CDR1 as MNHEY and CDR2 as SVGEGT. This CDR3 has 14 amino acids. V lost 5 bases and J lost 0, with 11 bases in between. The DNA for the CDR3 is TGTGCCAGCAGTATTCACTCAAGCTCCTACGAGCAGTACTTC. This translates into CASSIHSSSYEQYF.

The chain has TRBV5-1 and TRBJ2-3; 10 bases agree with TRBD2. V lost 3 bases, J lost 5 bases, and 9 bases stayed unmatched. In germline, CDR1 is SGHRS, CDR2 YFSETQ. The CDR3 is 16 amino acids. For the CDR3, the DNA is TGCGCCAGCAGCTCGTCGGCTAGCGGGGGATTAGATACGCAGTATTTT. Amino acid sequence: CASSSSASGGLDTQYF.

This clonotype was found a few times. V and J are TRBV4-1 and TRBJ2-3; D ambiguous. V gave up 4 bases and J gave up 0 bases, with 20 bases separating them. The germline CDR1 and CDR2 sequences are MGHRA and YSYEKL. The CDR3 runs 18 residues. The CDR3 loop is CASSRSSTIPFSTDTQYF. DNA for the CDR3: TGCGCCAGCAGCCGGTCGAGTACAATACCCTTTAGCACAGATACGCAGTATTTT.

This chain connects TRBV24-1 to TRBJ2-2; D unresolved. Germline V CDR1 and CDR2: KGHDR, SFDVKD. Trimming shortened V by 3 bases and J by 7 bases, and 8 bases separated the two germline ends. This CDR3 spans 13 amino acids. In DNA form, the CDR3 reads TGTGCCACCAGTGATCTCGAAGGCGGGGAGCTGTTTTTT. This sequence encodes CATSDLEGGELFF.

The chain combines TRBV4-1 with TRBJ2-7; D possibly matches TRBD1 or TRBD2 (5 bases each). V lost 2 bases, J lost 2 bases, and 10 bases lay in between. The germline CDR1 and CDR2 sequences are MGHRA and YSYEKL. CDR3 length equals 14 residues. The CDR3 DNA reads as TGCGCCAGCAGCCAAAGGGACGGCGCCTACGAGCAGTACGTC. Amino acid sequence: CASSQRDGAYEQYV.

This clonotype has a handful of counts. This chain uses TRBV6-1 with TRBJ2-7, with 7 bases that match TRBD2. The length of the CDR3 is 15 residues. In germline, CDR1 is MNHNS, CDR2 SASEGT. Losses at the gene ends were 1 base for V and 7 bases for J; bases not matched to a gene: 10. The chain's CDR3 is CASSEGTRGFLEQYV. CDR3 nucleotides: TGTGCCAGCAGTGAAGGGACGCGGGGGTTTTTGGAGCAGTACGTC.

At least ten counts were recorded for this clonotype. V usage is TRBV7-6 and J usage is TRBJ2-1; 7 bases align to TRBD2. The CDR3 consists of 16 residues. Germline V CDR1 and CDR2: SGHVS, FNYEAQ. After removal of 5 bases from V and 4 bases from J, the junction contained 11 bases not matched to a gene. The CDR3 protein is CASSPRDSGRYNEQFF. CDR3 DNA: TGTGCCAGCAGCCCCCGCGATAGCGGGCGTTACAATGAGCAGTTCTTC.

This clonotype was picked up a small number of times. The chain carries TRBV7-8 and TRBJ2-1; 8 positions agree with TRBD2. The CDR3 is 15 amino acids. Germline V gives CDR1 SGHVS, CDR2 FQNEAQ. V shed 4 bases and J 4 bases; nucleotides not matched to a gene: 6. CDR3 sequence (DNA): TGTGCCAGCAGCTCGGGGGGGCAGGGATACAATGAGCAGTTCTTC. It encodes CASSSGGQGYNEQFF.

This clonotype was observed at least ten times. The chain uses TRBV20-1 and TRBJ1-5, with no clear D. The V and J ends lost 6 bases and 3 bases respectively, with 15 bases between them. Germline V lookup: CDR1 DFQATT, CDR2 SNEGSKA (reference sequence). This CDR3 is 14 amino acids long. This CDR3 reads CSAKRQTFNQPQHF. CDR3 nucleotides: TGCAGTGCAAAACGACAAACCTTCAATCAGCCCCAGCATTTT.

This chain uses TRBV3-1 with TRBJ2-7; possible D gene TRBD1, 5 bases. Germline CDR1 reads LGHDT; CDR2 reads YNNKEL (reference sequence). The CDR3 runs 14 residues. V was shortened by 5 bases and J by 0 bases, with 11 bases between the two germline ends. The CDR3 nucleotides are TGTGCCAGCAGCGCGACACAGGACTCCTACGAGCAGTACGTC. It codes for CASSATQDSYEQYV.

This clonotype has only a few counts. J is TRBJ2-5 and V is TRBV7-2; tentatively, D is TRBD2 (7 bases). The CDR3 is 15 amino acids. V lost 2 bases and J lost 5, with 15 bases in between. Germline CDR1 SGHTA, CDR2 FQGNSA. CDR3 bases: TGTGCCAGCAGCTTATATTGGGGGGGCGCGGAGACCCAGTACTTC. It is translated as CASSLYWGGAETQYF.

V and J are TRBV25-1 and TRBJ2-1, with D tentatively TRBD2 (6 bases). Germline loops: CDR1 MGHDK, CDR2 SYGVNS. Deletions cut 4 bases from V and 8 bases from J, with 18 bases between. The CDR3 is 15 amino acids. The CDR3 region has the DNA TGTGCCAGCAGTGCACCCGGGACTCCCTCCCATGAGCAGTTCTTC. This encodes CASSAPGTPSHEQFF.

J is TRBJ2-2 and V is TRBV20-1; TRBD1 might be the D (5 bases). V lost 5 bases to trimming and J lost 6 bases, with 10 bases between them. CDR1 and CDR2 from the germline V gene are DFQATT and SNEGSKA (reference sequence). This CDR3 is 12 amino acids long. The CDR3 loop reads CSAGRQSGELFF. In DNA form, the CDR3 reads TGCAGTGCTGGTAGACAGTCCGGGGAGCTGTTTTTT.

Turning to this clonotype: Possible read error: a much larger clone is one base away. The chain uses TRBV28 and TRBJ1-5; no reliable D call. CDR1 and CDR2 from the germline V gene are MDHEN and SYDVKM. The CDR3 totals 13 residues. The CDR3 protein is CDSSLTAHQPQHF. CDR3 nucleotide sequence: TGTGACAGCAGTTTGACGGCTCATCAGCCCCAGCATTTT. The full variable domain, rest sourced from reference TRBV28 and TRBJ1-5, is DVKVTQSSRYLVKRTGEKVFLECVQDMDHENMFWYRQDPGLGLRLIYFSYDVKMKEKGDIPEGYSVSREKKERFSLILESASTNQTSMYLCDSSLTAHQPQHFGDGTRLSIL.

This clonotype appeared a few times. J is TRBJ2-5 and V is TRBV15; D unresolved. CDR1 is LNHNV and CDR2 is YYDKDF in the germline V gene (reference sequence). V was pared by 2 bases and J by 2 bases, with 15 bases between. This CDR3 spans 16 amino acids. CDR3 region: CATSRPHEDGQETQYF. The CDR3, as DNA: TGTGCCACCAGCAGACCACATGAAGACGGTCAAGAGACCCAGTACTTC. The entire variable domain, with the rest obtained from reference TRBV15 and TRBJ2-5, is as follows: DAMVIQNPRYQVTQFGKPVTLSCSQTLNHNVMYWYQQKSSQAPKLLFHYYDKDFNNEADTPDNFQSRRPNTSFCFLDIRSPGLGDTAMYLCATSRPHEDGQETQYFGPGTRLLVL.

This clonotype was observed many times. J is TRBJ1-5 and V is TRBV12-3 or TRBV12-4, with unresolved D. Deletions cut 7 bases from V and 1 base from J, with 11 bases between. The CDR3 consists of 14 residues. CDR3 amino acids: CASIKGQSNQPQHF. CDR3 DNA sequence: TGTGCCAGCATCAAAGGGCAGAGCAATCAGCCCCAGCATTTT.

This clonotype was counted between two and nine times. CDR3 sequence: CATGEVTEAFF. In nucleotides, the CDR3 is TGTGCCACGGGGGAGGTCACTGAAGCTTTCTTT. The chain is built from TRBV10-3 and TRBJ1-1; the D gene is possibly TRBD1 (5 bases). The CDR3 is made up of 11 amino acids. Germline assignment: CDR1 ENHRY and CDR2 SYGVKD. Trimming pared 10 bases from V and 4 bases from J, leaving 10 bases between.

This clonotype was seen many times. The chain joins TRBV5-5 to TRBJ2-4; 12 nucleotides agree with TRBD2. J gave up 8 bases and V 1 base, and 10 bases lay outside the gene matches. Germline V gene sequence: CDR1 SGHKS, CDR2 YYEKEE (reference sequence). This CDR3 spans 17 amino acids. CDR3 sequence (DNA): TGTGCCAGCAGCTTGTCTCAACTAGCGGGAGGCTTGGACATTCAGTACTTC. Its translation: CASSLSQLAGGLDIQYF.

The genes are TRBV20-1 and TRBJ1-4; 9 bases are a match to TRBD1. The CDR3 is 13 residues long. Trimming at V came to 7 bases and at J to 5 bases, leaving 5 bases not matched to a gene. The germline V gene has CDR1 DFQATT and CDR2 SNEGSKA (reference sequence). The CDR3 here is CSGTGTGNEKLFF. The CDR3 DNA reads TGCAGTGGAACCGGGACAGGGAATGAAAAACTGTTTTTT.

The chain employs TRBV24-1 and TRBJ2-3; the D gene is possibly TRBD1 (5 bases). Germline V gene lookup returns CDR1 KGHDR and CDR2 SFDVKD. This CDR3 spans 17 amino acids. V was clipped by 4 bases and J by 0 bases, with 16 bases between them. CDR3 nucleotide sequence: TGTGCCACCAGTGACCCGCAGGGATTTGAGAGCACAGATACGCAGTATTTT. Encoded protein: CATSDPQGFESTDTQYF.

The chain combines TRBV29-1 with TRBJ2-6; D not certain. With 1 base removed from V and 2 bases from J, the gap between germline ends came to 15 bases. CDR1 is SQVTM, CDR2 ANQGSEA, per germline. The CDR3 has 17 amino acids. The CDR3 DNA follows: TGCAGCGTTGAAGGCCAATCGGATATAGCTGGGGCCAACGTCCTGACTTTC. Protein product: CSVEGQSDIAGANVLTF.

This CDR3 is CSVIPLGGATEAFF. The DNA for the CDR3 is TGCAGCGTCATACCCCTCGGGGGGGCCACTGAAGCTTTCTTT. The chain uses TRBV29-1 and TRBJ1-1; the D gene is possibly TRBD1 (6 bases). The V and J ends lost 6 bases and 4 bases respectively, with 18 bases between them. CDR1 and CDR2 from the germline V gene are SQVTM and ANQGSEA. CDR3 size: 14 residues.

The sample holds a few counts of this clonotype. CDR3 DNA sequence: TGTGCCAGCAGTTTTTCCGGACAGGGGTCTGAGCAGTTCTTC. It translates to CASSFSGQGSEQFF. The chain couples TRBV27 to TRBJ2-1; TRBD1 agrees at 9 bases. Germline-derived CDR1 and CDR2 are MNHEY and SMNVEV (reference sequence). The CDR3 sequence is 14 residues long. V lost 3 bases to trimming and J lost 9 bases; unmatched junction nucleotides: 6.

This clonotype turned up a few times. The chain joins TRBV12-3 or TRBV12-4 to TRBJ2-3, with D perhaps matching TRBD1 or TRBD2 (7 bases each). Trimming shortened V by 5 bases and J by 10 bases, and 19 bases separated the two germline ends. The CDR3 spans 14 residues. The CDR3 bases are TGTGCCAGCAGTATTGAGGGGGCCCGGGGGGCGCAGTATTTT. This gives the protein CASSIEGARGAQYF.

This clonotype was found a few times. The chain recombines TRBV6-1 with TRBJ2-7; 7 nucleotides line up with TRBD2. CDR3 size: 14 residues. Germline CDR1 is MNHNS and CDR2 is SASEGT. The CDR3 sequence is CTTAFGRPPYEQYF. For the CDR3, the DNA is TGTACTACCGCTTTCGGGAGGCCACCCTACGAGCAGTACTTC.

There are a few counts of this clonotype. The J gene is TRBJ2-3, the V gene TRBV10-3; D is uncertain. Trimming pared 7 bases from V and 2 bases from J, leaving 16 bases between. CDR1 ENHRY and CDR2 SYGVKD come from the germline V gene. There are 15 residues in the CDR3. CDR3 sequence reads: CAIKGQDQHTDTQYF. CDR3 DNA sequence: TGTGCCATCAAAGGGCAGGATCAGCACACAGATACGCAGTATTTT.

This clonotype was recorded a few times. This chain uses TRBV5-6 with TRBJ2-1, with D hard to call. Germline V gives CDR1 SGHDT, CDR2 YYEEEE. The V gene lost 4 bases and the J gene lost 9 bases, with 14 bases spanning the gap. CDR3 length: 13 residues. CDR3 protein: CASSLPDRAEQFF. CDR3 sequence (DNA): TGTGCCAGCAGCCTTCCCGACCGGGCTGAGCAGTTCTTC.

At least ten counts were recorded for this clonotype. The chain has TRBV5-1 and TRBJ1-1; D is possibly TRBD1 (6 bases). Germline V CDR1 and CDR2: SGHRS, YFSETQ. Trimming pared 1 base from V and 0 bases from J, leaving 16 bases between. This CDR3 has 17 amino acids. CDR3 nucleotides: TGCGCCAGCAGCTTGTGGGGGGACAAGGGGTTGAACACTGAAGCTTTCTTT. Its protein is CASSLWGDKGLNTEAFF.